This T cell receptor beta chain was captured by sequencing in a study of cytomegalovirus exposure and HLA in healthy donors. This clone was counted once. Antigen specificity is unknown. J gave up 11 bases and V 5 bases, and 9 bases lay outside the gene matches. This CDR3 spans 14 amino acids. The germline V gene encodes CDR1 MNHEY and CDR2 SMNVEV (reference sequence). 60 Vbeta and 13 Jbeta primers were used in PCR. Assay used: immunoSEQ multiplex PCR; TCRdb lists only in-frame clones, some missing. The repertoire consists of around 80,000 clones, with over 65% occurring once and the leading ten covering over 7.5%. Points from the study as a whole: Reportedly, diagnosis of cytomegalovirus status by the classifier showed high specificity and sensitivity. Overall, about 160 TCR beta chains were annotated as cytomegalovirus-associated. Most subjects' HLA-A and HLA-B alleles were reportedly predicted from TCR beta sequences.

The V gene is TRBV27, the J gene TRBJ1-6; the match to TRBD1 covers 7 bases. Source material: PBMCs. The clonotype comes from a man aged 35 to 55 in good health and CMV-seropositive. DNA of the CDR3: TGTGCCAGCAGTGCCGGGAGGGGGCCGGCACCCCTCCACTTT. Protein sequence: CASSAGRGPAPLHF.